This T cell receptor beta chain stems from a study of control samples from healthy donors and cancer patients. Assay used: immunoSEQ multiplex PCR; TCRdb lists only in-frame clones, some missing. This table holds fewer than 100,000 clones, about four fifths found once. V dropped 2 bases and J dropped 6 bases, with 11 bases sitting between them. Germline V lookup: CDR1 ENHRY, CDR2 SYGVKD. The CDR3 is made up of 14 amino acids. The rearrangement uses TRBV10-3 and TRBJ1-5; no firm D call. Sequenced material: blood. This TCR derives from a man aged 55 to 70 in good health. The CDR3 DNA sequence: TGTGCCATCAGTGAGCTGGGTGCTGGTCAGCCCCAGCATTTT. Translated: CAISELGAGQPQHF.